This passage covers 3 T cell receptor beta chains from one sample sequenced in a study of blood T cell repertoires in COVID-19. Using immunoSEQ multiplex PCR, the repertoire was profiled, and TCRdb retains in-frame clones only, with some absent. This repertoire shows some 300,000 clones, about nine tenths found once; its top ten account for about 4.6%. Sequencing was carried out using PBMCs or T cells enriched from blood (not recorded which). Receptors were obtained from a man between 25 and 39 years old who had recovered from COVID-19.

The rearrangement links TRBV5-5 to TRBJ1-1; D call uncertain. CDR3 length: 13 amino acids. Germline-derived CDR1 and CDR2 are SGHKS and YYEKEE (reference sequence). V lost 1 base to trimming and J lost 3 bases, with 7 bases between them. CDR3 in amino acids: CASSLRVDTEAFF. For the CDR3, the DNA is TGTGCCAGCAGCTTGCGTGTTGACACTGAAGCTTTCTTT.

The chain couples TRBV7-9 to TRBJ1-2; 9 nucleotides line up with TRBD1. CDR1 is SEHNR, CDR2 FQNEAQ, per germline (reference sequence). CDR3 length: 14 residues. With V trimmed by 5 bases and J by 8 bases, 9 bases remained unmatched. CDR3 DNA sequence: TGTGCCAGCAGCGAAACAGGGGGCGCAGACGGCTACACCTTC. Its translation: CASSETGGADGYTF.

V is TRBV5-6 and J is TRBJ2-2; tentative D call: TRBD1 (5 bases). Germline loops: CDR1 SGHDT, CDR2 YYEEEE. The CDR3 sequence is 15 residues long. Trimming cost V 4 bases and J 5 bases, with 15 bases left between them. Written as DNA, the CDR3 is TGTGCCAGCAGCCCAGGGCTCCGGGTAACCGGGGAGCTGTTTTTT. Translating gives CASSPGLRVTGELFF.